The 15 T cell receptor beta chains reported below all come from one sample, sequenced in a study of human T cells and chemical hapten exposure. TCRdb re-derived calls from the RACE reads in MiXCR, one entry per CDR3 protein. Of 180,000 or so distinct CDR3 sequences listed, around 13% were seen once; the top ten hold about 1.8%. Regarding time point: patch test 1, 2 weeks after DPC sensitization. The treatment denotes: therapeutic diphenylcyclopropenone sensitization with weekly scalp DPC. The sequencing here drew on whole blood, taken in connection with sensitization to the hapten diphenylcyclopropenone (DPC). These receptor sequences come from a woman in her 30s with alopecia areata. Some clones in this sample may be carry-over from other donors' samples.

This clonotype was seen more than once but under ten times. The chain uses TRBV11-2 and TRBJ2-2; 7 bases map to TRBD1. Germline V CDR1 and CDR2: SGHAT, FQNNGV. The CDR3 extends over 12 amino acids. V lost 11 bases to trimming and J lost 4 bases; unmatched junction nucleotides: 4. The CDR3 nucleotides read TGTGCCGTCCGGACAGGCACCGGGGAGCTGTTTTTT. Its protein product is CAVRTGTGELFF. Full variable domain (remainder filled in from reference TRBV11-2 and TRBJ2-2): EAGVAQSPRYKIIEKRQSVAFWCNPISGHATLYWYQQILGQGPKLLIQFQNNGVVDDSQLPKDRFSAERLKGVDSTLKIQPAKLEDSAVYLCAVRTGTGELFFGEGSRLTVL.

This clonotype was detected many times. The chain combines TRBV29-1 with TRBJ2-2; D unresolved. The CDR3 sequence is 14 residues long. Germline V CDR1 and CDR2: SQVTM, ANQGSEA. Trimming took 6 bases from V and 0 from J, leaving 11 bases between them. CDR3 DNA: TGCAGCGTCCCAGGAAGCGCGAACACCGGGGAGCTGTTTTTT. Translation gives CSVPGSANTGELFF.

CDR3 coding DNA: TGTGCCAGCAGCTTAGGAGGCGGGGATACCTACGAGCAGTACTTC. Its protein product is CASSLGGGDTYEQYF. V usage is TRBV7-3 and J usage is TRBJ2-7; weak D call: TRBD2 (6 bases). The CDR3 spans 15 residues. From germline, CDR1 is SGHTA and CDR2 FQGTGA. V was pared by 2 bases and J by 2 bases, with 13 bases between.

The chain carries TRBV11-3 and TRBJ2-3; TRBD2 matches 10 bases. V was pared by 5 bases and J by 2 bases, with 10 bases of the junction left unmatched. Germline CDR1 SGHNT, CDR2 YENEEA. CDR3 length: 17 amino acids. CDR3 bases: TGTGCCAGCAGCCCAGCTAGAAGCGGGGGGGCCACAGATACGCAGTATTTT. Encoded protein: CASSPARSGGATDTQYF.

The CDR3 DNA follows: TGTGCCAGCAGCTTAGGGAGCGAGACTGAAGCTTTCTTT. It codes for CASSLGSETEAFF. The chain couples TRBV11-2 to TRBJ1-1; D not certain. Germline CDR1 is SGHAT and CDR2 is FQNNGV. V dropped 1 base and J dropped 5 bases, with 8 bases sitting between them. The CDR3 length is 13 residues.

The chain is built from TRBV6-1 and TRBJ1-2, with D tentatively TRBD1 (5 bases). The CDR3 contains 17 residues. The V gene lost 0 bases and the J gene lost 5 bases, with 19 bases spanning the gap. Looked up from germline, CDR1 is MNHNS and CDR2 is SASEGT. The CDR3, as DNA: TGTGCCAGCAGTGAAGCGCGAGGGCAGGGTGGATGGTATGGCTACACCTTC. Protein sequence: CASSEARGQGGWYGYTF.

The chain uses TRBV12-3 or TRBV12-4 and TRBJ2-1; D possibly corresponds to TRBD2 (6 bases). Trimming took off 2 bases at V and 6 bases at J, with 17 bases between the two ends. CDR3 length equals 16 residues. The CDR3, as DNA: TGTGCCAGCAGTTTAACCCTCAGCGGGTGGGCCAATGAGCAGTTCTTC. Its protein product is CASSLTLSGWANEQFF.

J is TRBJ2-1 and V is TRBV5-6, with 8 bases lining up with TRBD2. The CDR3 runs to 14 residues. The V gene's germline CDR1 is SGHDT and CDR2 YYEEEE. V gave up 4 bases and J gave up 8 bases; unmatched junction bases: 8. In nucleotides, the CDR3 is TGTGCCAGCAGCGGTAGCGGGACCCACCATGAGCAGTTCTTC. It specifies CASSGSGTHHEQFF.

This clonotype was counted a few times. The rearrangement links TRBV6-5 to TRBJ2-1, with 10 bases matching TRBD2. J was trimmed by 4 bases and V by 6 bases; bases with no gene match: 12. Germline V lookup: CDR1 MNHEY, CDR2 SVGAGI. The CDR3 runs 17 residues. CDR3 bases: TGTGCCAGCAGAAAAGCCGCGACTAGCGGGCTTTACAATGAGCAGTTCTTC. Its translation: CASRKAATSGLYNEQFF.

V usage is TRBV6-6 and J usage is TRBJ1-5, with 7 bases that match TRBD1. The V and J ends lost 5 bases and 6 bases, in that order; junction bases with no gene match: 4. Germline CDR1 and CDR2: MNHNY and SVGAGI (reference sequence). The CDR3 length is 13 residues. The CDR3 protein is CASSKGAGQPQHF. For the CDR3, the DNA is TGTGCCAGCAGTAAGGGGGCAGGTCAGCCCCAGCATTTT.

This clonotype has ten or more counts. The chain carries TRBV12-3 or TRBV12-4 and TRBJ1-1; D unresolved. Trimming removed 2 bases from V and 4 bases from J, with 8 bases in between. The CDR3 totals 13 residues. The CDR3 is CASSLWASTEAFF. The CDR3 DNA is TGTGCCAGCAGTTTATGGGCCAGCACTGAAGCTTTCTTT.

This clonotype has only a few counts. The J gene is TRBJ2-3, the V gene TRBV2, with 7 bases that match TRBD1. From germline, CDR1 is SNHLY and CDR2 FYNNEI. J gave up 5 bases and V 5 bases, and 10 bases lay outside the gene matches. This CDR3 is built from 15 residues. CDR3 sequence (DNA): TGTGCCAGCAGTTTACAGGGGTCCCCCGGAGATACGCAGTATTTT. It codes for CASSLQGSPGDTQYF.

V usage is TRBV6-2 or TRBV6-3 and J usage is TRBJ1-5; D call uncertain. V lost 3 bases, J lost 8 bases, and 14 bases lay in between. Looked up from germline, CDR1 is MNHEY and CDR2 is SVGEGT. There are 14 residues in the CDR3. The CDR3 bases are TGTGCCAGCAGTTATAGCTGGGTAATGGAGCCCCAGCATTTT. It codes for CASSYSWVMEPQHF.

This chain uses TRBV4-1 with TRBJ1-1; D is unclear. The CDR3 sequence is 15 residues long. Germline CDR1 is MGHRA and CDR2 is YSYEKL. V was trimmed by 1 base and J by 0 bases, leaving 9 bases between them. The CDR3 region has the DNA TGCGCCAGCAGCCAAGGCCTGGGGTTGAACACTGAAGCTTTCTTT. Its protein product is CASSQGLGLNTEAFF.

Written as DNA, the CDR3 is TGTGCCAGCTCACCACCAGCCAGGACGGAGACCCAGTACTTC. Its translation: CASSPPARTETQYF. The chain carries TRBV18 and TRBJ2-5; D ambiguous. CDR3 length: 14 amino acids. Germline CDR1 reads KGHSH; CDR2 reads LQKENI. With 0 bases removed from V and 5 bases from J, the gap between germline ends came to 10 bases.